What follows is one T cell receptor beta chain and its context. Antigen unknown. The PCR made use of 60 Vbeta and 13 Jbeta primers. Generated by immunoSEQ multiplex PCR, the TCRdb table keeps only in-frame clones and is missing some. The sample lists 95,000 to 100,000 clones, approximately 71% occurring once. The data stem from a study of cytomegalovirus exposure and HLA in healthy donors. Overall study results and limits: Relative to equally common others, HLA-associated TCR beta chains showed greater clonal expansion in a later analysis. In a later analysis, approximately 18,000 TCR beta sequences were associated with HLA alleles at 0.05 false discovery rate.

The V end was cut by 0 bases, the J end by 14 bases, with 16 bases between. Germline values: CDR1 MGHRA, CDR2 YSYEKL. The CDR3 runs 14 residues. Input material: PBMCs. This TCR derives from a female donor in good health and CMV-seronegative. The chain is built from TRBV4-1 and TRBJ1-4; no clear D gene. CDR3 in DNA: TGCGCCAGCAGCCAAGACGTTGCGGGCGAAGACCTGTTTTTT. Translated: CASSQDVAGEDLFF.